Sequencing of this T cell receptor (beta chain) was carried out in a study of vaccination and CD4 T cells after COVID-19. The CDR3 loop spans 15 amino acids. Germline CDR1 and CDR2: SGHTA and FQGNSA. Trimming cost V 1 base and J 6 bases; bases outside gene matches: 8. Worth noting for this clonotype: What it recognizes is unknown.

Sequencing of the DNA from cultured CD4+ T cells was carried out with the Oncomine TCR Beta short-read assay. TCRdb re-called the PCR reads through MiXCR, storing one row per CDR3 protein. Of about 25,000 distinct CDR3 sequences in the sample, about 40% are singletons; the top ten hold 6% to 9%. Treatment here: roughly 10-day PBMC culture with coronavirus spike peptide pools or control peptides (ViraFEST assay). Sample: CD4+ T cells from blood, cultured in vitro. This sequence joins TRBV7-2 and TRBJ2-7; 8 bases align to TRBD1. The TCR comes from a human donor who had recovered from COVID-19. CDR3 bases: TGTGCCAGCAGCTTAGACGCAGGGGGCAGGAGCGAGCAGTACTTC. Protein sequence: CASSLDAGGRSEQYF.